The sequence of this T cell receptor (beta chain) was determined in a study of tumor and adjacent non-tumor tissue in lung cancer (dated by TCRdb to about 2018). Broadly, across the study: Of the cohort, over 9 patients had adenocarcinoma, 2 had squamous cell carcinoma and 1 had small cell lung cancer. Ages among the approximately 15 patients ranged from about 30 to 76 years, there were 10 men and 5 women, and disease was at TNM stage I to III. Sequencing produced about 130,000,000 productive TCRbeta reads in total, an average of approximately 4.1 million reads per sample. The study compared bulk TCRbeta repertoires from lung tumor tissue and matched distant non-tumor lung tissue of about 16 lung cancer patients. More than 25 paired specimens, one tumor and one normal lung sample per patient, were profiled by TCRbeta CDR3 sequencing.

RNA was extracted from bulk unsorted tissue and checked for quality with a NanoDrop ND-1000 and an Agilent 2100. Normal lung samples were distant non-tumor tissue taken more than 3 cm from the tumor edge. The donors were newly diagnosed lung cancer patients admitted for thoracic surgery in China from August to November 2014 who had not received prior chemotherapy. Patients who had received previous radiotherapy or chemotherapy, or who had another concurrent cancer, were excluded from the study. Surgical tissue pieces of about 1-2.1 cm3 were preserved in RNAlater solution and stored at -80 °C until use. The CDR3 runs 13 residues from the cysteine to the phenylalanine. CDR3 DNA only is kept here, 39 bases in frame from base 1. After removal of 5 bases from V and 4 bases from J, the junction retains 5 bases not matched to a gene. CDR1 and CDR2, looked up from the germline V gene, are MNHNS and SASEGT.

This clonotype was picked up many times. The antigen this receptor binds is unknown. Base quality data are lacking; no much larger clone is found one base away. On the study overall, not on this receptor specifically: The top 100 clones made up a significantly larger cumulative share of the repertoire in normal lung than in tumor tissue. TCR diversity (inverse Simpson) was significantly higher in tumor than in normal lung tissue (approximately 400 vs 170, P = 0.0075, Mann-Whitney U test). The sequencing platform is not named in the methods, and unique molecular identifiers are not mentioned. Significantly higher TCR diversity was found in younger patients, and higher tumor TCR diversity was associated with shorter overall and disease-free survival. Because peripheral blood was not sequenced, the blood TCRbeta repertoires of the lung cancer patients in the study went unexamined. Only around 14 patients were in the cohort, and the authors stated that larger samples and more detailed clinical data are needed.

Libraries came from multiplex PCR. Sequenced on an Illumina HiSeq 2500. TCRbeta libraries were built by three rounds of nested PCR using primers (Table S4), following protocols modified from ARM-PCR. Before sequencing, PCR products of 200-500 bp were cut from the gel and purified using the QIAquick gel extraction kit. Concerning the study's data processing: Reads were cleaned using Trimmomatic, were merged into complete CDR3 sequences using FLASH, and were assigned to V(D)J germline segments using MiTCR. Clonal diversity was calculated as the inverse Simpson's index using VDJtools. In-frame sequences lacking a premature stop codon were counted as productive reads. Clones were called with MiXCR by TCRdb after fastp trimmed the public reads at Q25, and only in-frame beta chains were retained. Every distinct CDR3 protein forms one entry, paired with its most common genes and DNA. TCRdb, not the original authors, processed these V and J calls. The sample contains roughly 43,000 distinct CDR3 sequences, over 55% of them found a single time. About 41% of the sample comes from the top ten.

The sequence was obtained from a man in his forties or fifties with non-small cell lung cancer. The rearrangement combines TRBV6-1 with TRBJ2-7; TRBD2 matches 7 bases in the middle. The sequencing input was distant non-tumor lung tissue. Here the CDR3 is given as CASSFGGGYEQYF. The DNA sequence is given as TGTGCCAGCAGTTTCGGCGGGGGATACGAGCAGTACTTC.